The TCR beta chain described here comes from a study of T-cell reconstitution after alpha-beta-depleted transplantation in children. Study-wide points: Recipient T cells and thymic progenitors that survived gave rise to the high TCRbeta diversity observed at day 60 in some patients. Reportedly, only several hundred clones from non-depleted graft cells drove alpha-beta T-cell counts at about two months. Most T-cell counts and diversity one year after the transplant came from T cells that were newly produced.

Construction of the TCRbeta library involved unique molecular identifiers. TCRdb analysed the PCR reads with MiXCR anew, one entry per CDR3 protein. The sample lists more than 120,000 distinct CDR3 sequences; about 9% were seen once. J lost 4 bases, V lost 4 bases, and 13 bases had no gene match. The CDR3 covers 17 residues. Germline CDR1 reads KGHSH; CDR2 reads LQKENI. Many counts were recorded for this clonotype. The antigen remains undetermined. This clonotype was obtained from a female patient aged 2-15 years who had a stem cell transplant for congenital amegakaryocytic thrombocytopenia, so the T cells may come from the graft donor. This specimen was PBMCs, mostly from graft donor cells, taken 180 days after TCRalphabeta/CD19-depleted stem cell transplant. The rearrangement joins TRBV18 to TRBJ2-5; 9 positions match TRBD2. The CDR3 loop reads CASSLRQAGGFPETQYF. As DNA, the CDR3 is TGTGCCAGCTCACTTCGCCAAGCGGGAGGTTTTCCAGAGACCCAGTACTTC.